The T cell receptor beta chain described here comes from a study of cytomegalovirus exposure and HLA in healthy donors. Primers: 60 Vbeta forward and 13 Jbeta reverse. Sequencing used immunoSEQ multiplex PCR; TCRdb keeps in-frame clones, though not all of them. This table holds roughly 95,000 clones, 75% to 85% found once. In the case of this clone: Its target is not known.

Whole-study findings and limits: Among the most significant clusters, several appeared linked to common viral pathogens in a later analysis. The likely explanation for a cluster of highly shared sequence variants was sequencing artifact.

CDR1 is SQVTM, CDR2 ANQGSEA, per germline. V lost 2 bases to trimming and J lost 0 bases, with 13 bases between them. This CDR3 region has 15 residues. The chain uses TRBV29-1 and TRBJ1-1; D is unresolved. Sequences were obtained from PBMCs. The clonotype originates from a man aged 25-45 years in good health and CMV-seropositive. As DNA, the CDR3 is TGCAGCGTTGAAAGCTCACGCCCGATGAACACTGAAGCTTTCTTT. Protein product: CSVESSRPMNTEAFF.